Listed here are 10 T cell receptor beta chains from one sample, sequenced in a study of immune evolution from preneoplasia to lung adenocarcinoma. Sequencing was performed with immunoSEQ multiplex PCR; in TCRdb, only in-frame clones are kept and a portion is missing. The repertoire holds around 4,400 clones, with approximately 79% as singletons. What was sequenced was FFPE minimally invasive lung adenocarcinoma tissue. These receptors all stem from a person between 50 and 69 years old with lung adenocarcinoma.

This chain connects TRBV2 to TRBJ2-3; D is uncertain. Between the trimmed V and J ends, which lost 6 bases and 5 bases, there was a span of 9 bases. The germline V gene encodes CDR1 SNHLY and CDR2 FYNNEI. This CDR3 contains 12 residues. The CDR3 coding sequence is TGTGCCAGCAGAAGGGATGGAGATACGCAGTATTTT. This translates into CASRRDGDTQYF.

This clone is categorized as hyperexpanded (1% or more). This chain joins TRBV2 and TRBJ1-1; D uncertain. V lost 3 bases and J lost 7, with 6 bases in between. Per the germline V gene, CDR1 is SNHLY and CDR2 is FYNNEI. There are 11 residues in the CDR3. CDR3 sequence reads: CASSEALEAFF. DNA of the CDR3: TGTGCCAGCAGTGAGGCACTTGAAGCTTTCTTT.

The chain carries TRBV21-1 and TRBJ2-2; the table's D call, TRBD1, was not checked against the DNA. TRBV21-1 is marked as a pseudogene. The CDR3 contains 15 residues. The DNA of the CDR3 is TGTGCCAGCAGCAAACGATCCAGGTACACCGGGGAGCTGTTTTTT. It specifies CASSKRSRYTGELFF.

The V gene is TRBV28, the J gene TRBJ1-4; a weak D match, TRBD1 (5 bases). CDR3 size: 14 residues. V gave up 1 base and J gave up 8 bases, with 11 bases separating them. The V gene's germline CDR1 is MDHEN and CDR2 SYDVKM. The CDR3 reads CASSLFGAGEKLFF. CDR3 nucleotide sequence: TGTGCCAGCAGTTTATTCGGGGCTGGGGAAAAACTGTTTTTT. Looking up the rest from reference TRBV28 and TRBJ1-4 gives the full variable domain: DVKVTQSSRYLVKRTGEKVFLECVQDMDHENMFWYRQDPGLGLRLIYFSYDVKMKEKGDIPEGYSVSREKKERFSLILESASTNQTSMYLCASSLFGAGEKLFFGSGTQLSVL.

This clone was recorded only once. In DNA form, the CDR3 reads TGTGCCAGCAGCTTAGTAGCGAATGAGCAGTTCTTC. This sequence encodes CASSLVANEQFF. The V gene is TRBV5-6, the J gene TRBJ2-1, with D perhaps TRBD2 (5 bases). The V end lost 2 bases, the J end lost 7 bases, and 7 bases lay between the germline ends. This CDR3 comprises 12 residues. From germline, CDR1 is SGHDT and CDR2 YYEEEE.

This chain connects TRBV6-5 to TRBJ2-5, with D possibly TRBD2 on 6 matching bases. The CDR3 is made up of 14 amino acids. In germline, CDR1 is MNHEY, CDR2 SVGAGI. V was shortened by 6 bases and J by 2 bases, with 13 bases between the two germline ends. CDR3 nucleotide sequence: TGTGCCAGCAGCGACATGGGAGGACAAGAGACCCAGTACTTC. Encoded protein: CASSDMGGQETQYF.

The chain recombines TRBV15 with TRBJ1-1, with D possibly TRBD1 on 6 matching bases. CDR3 size: 17 residues. Trimming left V 0 bases short and J 3 bases short, with 17 bases between. Per the germline V gene, CDR1 is LNHNV and CDR2 is YYDKDF (reference sequence). This CDR3 is CATSRDYTGGMDTEAFF. CDR3 bases: TGTGCCACCAGCAGAGATTATACGGGGGGCATGGACACTGAAGCTTTCTTT.

This clone has just one count. At one end the junction does not follow the germline gene, possibly because of a read error. The chain carries TRBV7-7 and TRBJ2-7; 10 bases map to TRBD2. The CDR3 contains 14 residues. Germline V CDR1 and CDR2: SSHAT, FNYEAQ (reference sequence). CDR3 in amino acids: CASSPTSGIDEQYF. CDR3 nucleotides: TGTGCTAGCAGCCCAACTAGCGGGATCGACGAGCAGTACTTC.

The chain combines TRBV7-2 with TRBJ1-1, with a weak D call TRBD1 (6 bases). Germline V lookup: CDR1 SGHTA, CDR2 FQGNSA. The CDR3 runs to 14 residues. Trimming cost V 3 bases and J 7 bases, with 15 bases left between them. Written as DNA, the CDR3 is TGTGCCAGCAGCTTGAGGACAGATGGGGGTGAAGCTTTCTTT. This sequence encodes CASSLRTDGGEAFF. The whole variable domain, filled in from reference TRBV7-2 and TRBJ1-1, reads GAGVSQSPSNKVTEKGKDVELRCDPISGHTALYWYRQSLGQGLEFLIYFQGNSAPDKSGLPSDRFSAERTGGSVSTLTIQRTQQEDSAVYLCASSLRTDGGEAFFGQGTRLTVV.

CDR3 sequence reads: CASREDRSSPLHF. The CDR3 DNA sequence: TGTGCCAGCAGAGAGGACAGGTCCTCCCCCCTCCACTTT. The chain is built from TRBV2 and TRBJ1-6; 7 bases line up with TRBD1. J gave up 13 bases and V 6 bases, and 9 bases lay outside the gene matches. CDR3 length equals 13 residues. CDR1 is SNHLY, CDR2 FYNNEI, per germline.